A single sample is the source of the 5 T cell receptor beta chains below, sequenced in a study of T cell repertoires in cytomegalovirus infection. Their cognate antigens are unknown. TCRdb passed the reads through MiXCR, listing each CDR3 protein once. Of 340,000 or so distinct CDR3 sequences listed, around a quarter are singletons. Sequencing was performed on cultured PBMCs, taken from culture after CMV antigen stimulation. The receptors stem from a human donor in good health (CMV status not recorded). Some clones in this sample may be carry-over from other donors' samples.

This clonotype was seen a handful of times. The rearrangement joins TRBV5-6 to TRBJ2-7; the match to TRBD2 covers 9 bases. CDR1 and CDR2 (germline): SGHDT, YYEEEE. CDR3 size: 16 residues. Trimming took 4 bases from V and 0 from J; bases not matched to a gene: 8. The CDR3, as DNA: TGTGCCAGCAGCCCCCGGACTAGCGCGACCTCCTACGAGCAGTACGTC. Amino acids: CASSPRTSATSYEQYV.

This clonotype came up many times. The CDR3 nucleotides are TGTGCCAGCAGCCCGGGGAGGGGGTCTAGCACAGATACGCAGTATTTT. Translated, it gives CASSPGRGSSTDTQYF. The rearrangement joins TRBV7-2 to TRBJ2-3; D perhaps matches TRBD2 (7 bases). The V gene lost 5 bases and the J gene lost 0 bases, with 15 bases spanning the gap. Germline assignment: CDR1 SGHTA and CDR2 FQGNSA. The CDR3 has 16 amino acids.

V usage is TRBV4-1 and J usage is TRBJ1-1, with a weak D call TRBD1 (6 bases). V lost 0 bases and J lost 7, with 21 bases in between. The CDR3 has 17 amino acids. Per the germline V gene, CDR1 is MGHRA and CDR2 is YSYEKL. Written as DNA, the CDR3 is TGCGCCAGCAGCCAAGATCGGGTCGGGGGGGCGAGGGTTGAAGCTTTCTTT. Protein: CASSQDRVGGARVEAFF.

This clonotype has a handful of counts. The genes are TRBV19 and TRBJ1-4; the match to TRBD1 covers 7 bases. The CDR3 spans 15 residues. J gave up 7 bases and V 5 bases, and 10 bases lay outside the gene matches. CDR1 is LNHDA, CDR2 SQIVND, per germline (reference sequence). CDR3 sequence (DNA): TGTGCCAGTAGTTCGAAGGGGGCCAGCGGTGAAAAACTGTTTTTT. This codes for CASSSKGASGEKLFF.

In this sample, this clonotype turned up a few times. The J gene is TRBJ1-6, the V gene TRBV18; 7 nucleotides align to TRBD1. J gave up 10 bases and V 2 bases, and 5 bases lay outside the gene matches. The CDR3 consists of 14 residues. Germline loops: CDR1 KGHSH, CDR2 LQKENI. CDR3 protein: CASSPTGEDSPLHF. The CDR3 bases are TGTGCCAGCTCACCAACAGGGGAGGACTCACCCCTCCACTTT.